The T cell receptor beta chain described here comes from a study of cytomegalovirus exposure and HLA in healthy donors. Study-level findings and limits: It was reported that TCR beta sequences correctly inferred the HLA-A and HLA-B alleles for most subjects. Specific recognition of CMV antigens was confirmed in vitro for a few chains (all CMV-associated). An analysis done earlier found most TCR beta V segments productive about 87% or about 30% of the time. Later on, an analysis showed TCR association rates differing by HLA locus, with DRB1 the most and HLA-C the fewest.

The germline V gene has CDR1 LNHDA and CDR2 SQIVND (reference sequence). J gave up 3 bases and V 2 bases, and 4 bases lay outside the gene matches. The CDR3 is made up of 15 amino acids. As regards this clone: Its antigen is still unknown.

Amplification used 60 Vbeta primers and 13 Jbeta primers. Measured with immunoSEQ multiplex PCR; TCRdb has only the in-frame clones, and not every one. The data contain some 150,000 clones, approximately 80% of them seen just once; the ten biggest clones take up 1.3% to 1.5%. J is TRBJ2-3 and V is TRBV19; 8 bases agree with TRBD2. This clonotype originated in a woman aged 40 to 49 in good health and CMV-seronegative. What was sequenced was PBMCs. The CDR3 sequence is CASSIYGGATDTQYF. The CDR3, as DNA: TGTGCCAGTAGTATATACGGGGGGGCGACAGATACGCAGTATTTT.